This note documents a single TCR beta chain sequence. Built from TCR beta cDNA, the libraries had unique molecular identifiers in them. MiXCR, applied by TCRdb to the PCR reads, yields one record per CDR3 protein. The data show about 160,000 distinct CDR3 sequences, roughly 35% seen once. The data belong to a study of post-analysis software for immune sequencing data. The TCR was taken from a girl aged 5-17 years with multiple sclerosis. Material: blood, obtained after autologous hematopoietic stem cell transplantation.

The CDR3 sequence is CASSSRGRAETQYF. CDR3 sequence (DNA): TGCGCCAGCAGCTCTCGCGGGAGGGCCGAGACCCAGTACTTC. V and J are TRBV5-1 and TRBJ2-5, with 9 positions matching TRBD2. There are 14 residues in the CDR3. Trimming removed 3 bases from V and 5 bases from J; junction bases left unmatched: 5. Looked up from germline, CDR1 is SGHRS and CDR2 is YFSETQ. Full variable domain (missing parts from reference TRBV5-1 and TRBJ2-5): KAGVTQTPRYLIKTRGQQVTLSCSPISGHRSVSWYQQTPGQGLQFLFEYFSETQRNKGNFPGRFSGRQFSNSRSEMNVSTLELGDSALYLCASSSRGRAETQYFGPGTRLLVL.